The table lists the clone carrying this TCR beta chain with many counts. Its target is unknown. The data derive from a study of T-cell memory formation after mild COVID-19. Study overall: TCR clustering was largely donor specific. General study findings and limits: The authors did not confirm SARS-CoV-2 specificity of second-wave clones peaking day 37. The study detected some responding clones in pre-infection memory, suggesting cross-reactive memory joined. For contracting clones, CD4+ ones sat mainly in CM and EM, CD8+ in EMRA.

One entry per CDR3 protein, called by TCRdb with MiXCR from the 5' RACE reads. This table holds some 600,000 distinct CDR3 sequences, 17% found once. Sequencing was carried out using PBMCs or a T cell subset sorted from them (not recorded which). The sequence came from an adult woman who had mild COVID-19 (a few samples of this study predate the infection). Cell type and time point are not known.

The CDR3 DNA follows: TGTGCCAGCAGCTTAGTGGGCAGCCGAACCAGGTACGAGCAGTACTTC. Translating it yields CASSLVGSRTRYEQYF. The chain combines TRBV7-9 with TRBJ2-7; D is ambiguous. Trimming left V 1 base short and J 4 bases short, with 17 bases between. Germline-derived CDR1 and CDR2 are SEHNR and FQNEAQ (reference sequence). The CDR3 is 16 amino acids. Supplemented by reference TRBV7-9 and TRBJ2-7, the full variable domain reads DTGVSQNPRHKITKRGQNVTFRCDPISEHNRLYWYRQTLGQGPEFLTYFQNEAQLEKSRLLSDRFSAERPKGSFSTLEIQRTEQGDSAMYLCASSLVGSRTRYEQYFGPGTRLTVT.